Described below is a single TCR beta chain sequence and its context. Its specificity is unknown. Then a second PCR, running about 6 to 12 cycles, was carried out with a sample-barcoded 5' primer and a J-beta primer mix. Each cDNA molecule, via a template-switch adaptor with 12 random nucleotides, was tagged. TCRdb re-called the 5' RACE reads with MiXCR, one entry per CDR3 protein. The table records about 1.5 million distinct CDR3 sequences, 42% of them present only once. CDR1 and CDR2 (germline): MNHEY, SMNVEV (reference sequence). The germline V and J ends were trimmed by 4 bases and 7 bases, with 10 bases remaining between them. CDR3 length: 13 residues. Donors were systemically healthy Caucasian individuals from Russia aged roughly 6 to 100 years. Drawing of peripheral blood yielded roughly 9.8 milliliters from each donor. The data are from a study of blood T cells in healthy people across ages. Study-level points and caveats: A greater number of naive CD4+ cells and higher diversity distinguished long-lived donors from aged donors.

The clonotype was recovered from a woman aged 18-29 years in good health. The chain is built from TRBV27 and TRBJ1-4; tentatively, D is TRBD1 (5 bases). Sample: blood. CDR3 in amino acids: CASSYGRGEKLFF. For the CDR3, the DNA is TGTGCCAGCAGTTATGGGAGGGGTGAAAAACTGTTTTTT.